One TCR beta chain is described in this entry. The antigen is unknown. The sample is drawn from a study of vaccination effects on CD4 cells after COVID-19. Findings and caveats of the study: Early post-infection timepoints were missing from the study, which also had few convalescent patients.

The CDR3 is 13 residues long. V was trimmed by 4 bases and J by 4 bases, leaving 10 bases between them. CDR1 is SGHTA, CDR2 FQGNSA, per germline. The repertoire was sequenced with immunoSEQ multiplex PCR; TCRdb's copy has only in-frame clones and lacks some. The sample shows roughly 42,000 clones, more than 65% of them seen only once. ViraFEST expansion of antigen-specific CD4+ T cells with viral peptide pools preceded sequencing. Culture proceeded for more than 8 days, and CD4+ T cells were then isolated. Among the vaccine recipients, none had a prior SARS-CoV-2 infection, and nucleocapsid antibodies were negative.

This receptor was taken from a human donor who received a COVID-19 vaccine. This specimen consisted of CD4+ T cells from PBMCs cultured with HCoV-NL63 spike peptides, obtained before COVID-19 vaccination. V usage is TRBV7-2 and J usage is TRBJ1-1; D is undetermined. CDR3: CASSSTSLTEAFF. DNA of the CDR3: TGTGCCAGCAGCTCCACTTCCCTCACTGAAGCTTTCTTT.